These 31 T cell receptor beta chains were all obtained from the same sample, sequenced in a study of blood T cell repertoires in COVID-19. Here immunoSEQ multiplex PCR was the method, and the copy in TCRdb shows in-frame clones only, minus some. Here the sample spans some 260,000 clones, around 89% being singletons. The material sequenced was PBMCs or T cells enriched from blood (not recorded which). These receptors were collected from a man aged 40-49 years who had recovered from COVID-19.

This clone appeared once. V and J are TRBV13 and TRBJ2-1; tentative D call: TRBD2 (5 bases). The CDR3 runs 17 residues. Per germline, CDR1 PRHDT and CDR2 FYEKMQ (reference sequence). Trimming removed 5 bases at V and 9 bases at J, with 26 bases between. The CDR3 DNA reads as TGTGCCAGCAGCCAACGGGATAGCAGGAAACACAACGGTGAGCAGTTCTTC. Its protein product is CASSQRDSRKHNGEQFF.

This clone was recorded a few times. The J gene is TRBJ1-3, the V gene TRBV7-6, with 9 bases fitting TRBD1. Looked up from germline, CDR1 is SGHVS and CDR2 is FNYEAQ. V shed 0 bases, J shed 2 bases, and the junction held 5 bases outside the gene matches. The CDR3 sequence is 17 residues long. CDR3 region: CASSLAAGQGPGNTIYF. In DNA, the CDR3 is TGTGCCAGCAGCTTAGCGGCGGGACAGGGTCCTGGAAACACCATATATTTT.

This clone was counted a single time. J is TRBJ2-2 and V is TRBV27, with 7 bases matching TRBD2. J was trimmed by 1 base and V by 6 bases; bases with no gene match: 8. Germline V gene sequence: CDR1 MNHEY, CDR2 SMNVEV (reference sequence). This CDR3 comprises 16 residues. The CDR3 sequence is CASRLRGGRNTGELFF. For the CDR3, the DNA is TGTGCCAGCAGATTACGGGGAGGGAGGAACACCGGGGAGCTGTTTTTT.

The J gene is TRBJ1-2, the V gene TRBV6-5; D not certain. The CDR3 has 15 amino acids. Between the trimmed V and J ends, which lost 5 bases and 4 bases, there was a span of 17 bases. Germline V lookup: CDR1 MNHEY, CDR2 SVGAGI. CDR3 sequence: CASSQTLVPLYGYTF. CDR3 sequence (DNA): TGTGCCAGCAGTCAAACTCTTGTACCCCTCTATGGCTACACCTTC.

The V and J genes are TRBV9 and TRBJ2-2; D call uncertain. This CDR3 contains 14 residues. The germline gives CDR1 SGDLS, CDR2 YYNGEE. Trimming took off 0 bases at V and 6 bases at J, with 9 bases between the two ends. The CDR3 is CASSVDQVPGELFF. The CDR3 DNA is TGTGCCAGCAGCGTAGATCAGGTTCCCGGGGAGCTGTTTTTT.

The J gene is TRBJ1-2, the V gene TRBV6-5; the match to TRBD1 covers 7 bases. CDR3 length: 14 residues. V lost 6 bases, J lost 4 bases, and 8 bases stayed unmatched. CDR1 is MNHEY, CDR2 SVGAGI, per germline. CDR3 sequence: CASSNDRARYGYTF. The CDR3 DNA is TGTGCCAGCAGCAACGACAGGGCCCGCTATGGCTACACCTTC.

J is TRBJ2-1 and V is TRBV27; 12 nucleotides align to TRBD2. This CDR3 region has 22 residues. With V trimmed by 5 bases and J by 4 bases, 24 bases remained unmatched. Germline lookup yields CDR1 MNHEY and CDR2 SMNVEV (reference sequence). For the CDR3, the DNA is TGTGCCAGCAGTCCGTATATAGCCCCGGGACTAGCGGGCCGATGGGTTTACAATGAGCAGTTCTTC. Its translation is CASSPYIAPGLAGRWVYNEQFF.

The V and J genes are TRBV2 and TRBJ2-1; 7 bases agree with TRBD1. Germline CDR1 and CDR2: SNHLY and FYNNEI. V lost 3 bases, J lost 6 bases, and 8 bases stayed unmatched. The CDR3 loop spans 15 amino acids. DNA for the CDR3: TGTGCCAGCAGTGAGGGAAGGGGGCAGGGCAATGAGCAGTTCTTC. Its protein is CASSEGRGQGNEQFF.

The chain uses TRBV10-3 and TRBJ2-7; 8 bases fit TRBD2. V trimming: 0 bases; J trimming: 2 bases; junction bases outside the gene matches: 3. The V gene's germline CDR1 is ENHRY and CDR2 SYGVKD. The CDR3 has 15 amino acids. The CDR3 nucleotides read TGTGCCATCAGTGAGTCGGACGGGGGGGCCTACGAGCAGTACTTC. Translation gives CAISESDGGAYEQYF.

The chain joins TRBV28 to TRBJ1-3; D is possibly TRBD1 (6 bases). V lost 6 bases and J 3 bases, leaving 12 bases between the germline ends. CDR3 size: 14 residues. Germline V gene sequence: CDR1 MDHEN, CDR2 SYDVKM. The CDR3 DNA sequence: TGTGCCAGCAGGATACAGGGCTTTGGAAACACCATATATTTT. Its protein product is CASRIQGFGNTIYF.

The CDR3 DNA reads as TGTGCCAGCAGCTTTACCGGGACAGGTTCCTACGAGCAGTACTTC. Translating it yields CASSFTGTGSYEQYF. This chain joins TRBV7-8 and TRBJ2-7, with TRBD1 matching 8 bases. The CDR3 sequence is 15 residues long. V shed 3 bases, J shed 1 base, and the junction held 5 bases outside the gene matches. Per the germline V gene, CDR1 is SGHVS and CDR2 is FQNEAQ.

CDR3 sequence reads: CASRYRRDQPQHF. The CDR3 region has the DNA TGTGCCAGTAGATATCGCCGGGATCAGCCCCAGCATTTT. The gene calls are TRBV19 and TRBJ1-5; unclear D gene. This CDR3 has 13 residues. Germline CDR1 is LNHDA and CDR2 is SQIVND (reference sequence). V gave up 6 bases and J gave up 5 bases, with 11 bases separating them.

J is TRBJ2-2 and V is TRBV7-6, with 10 bases fitting TRBD2. Per germline, CDR1 SGHVS and CDR2 FNYEAQ. The CDR3 is 15 residues long. V lost 3 bases, J lost 6 bases, and 4 bases stayed unmatched. The CDR3 bases are TGTGCCAGCAGCTTTGGAGCGGGAGGGCCCGGGGAGCTGTTTTTT. Translating it yields CASSFGAGGPGELFF.

The J gene is TRBJ2-6, the V gene TRBV9; 7 bases map to TRBD1. The germline V gene encodes CDR1 SGDLS and CDR2 YYNGEE. The CDR3 has 17 amino acids. V shed 0 bases, J shed 2 bases, and the junction held 5 bases outside the gene matches. CDR3 sequence reads: CASSVADRRTGANVLTF. The DNA of the CDR3 is TGTGCCAGCAGCGTAGCGGACAGGAGGACTGGGGCCAACGTCCTGACTTTC.

The CDR3 sequence: CASSLVPGRSPWETQYF. CDR3 DNA sequence: TGTGCCAGCAGCTTAGTCCCAGGTAGATCGCCTTGGGAGACCCAGTACTTC. The gene calls are TRBV7-9 and TRBJ2-5; D unclear. Deletions cut 1 base from V and 5 bases from J, with 20 bases between. The CDR3 covers 17 residues. The V gene's germline CDR1 is SEHNR and CDR2 FQNEAQ (reference sequence).

The J gene is TRBJ1-1, the V gene TRBV11-3, with D maybe TRBD1 (6 bases). V lost 4 bases to trimming and J lost 2 bases, with 17 bases between them. The CDR3 length is 16 residues. Per germline, CDR1 SGHNT and CDR2 YENEEA. CDR3 coding DNA: TGTGCCAGCAGCTCGCAATACAGGGACTATAACACTGAAGCTTTCTTT. Translating it yields CASSSQYRDYNTEAFF.

CDR3 DNA sequence: TGTGCCAGCTCACCACCGAGTAGGACAGGGGGTGAAAAACTGTTTTTT. Its translation: CASSPPSRTGGEKLFF. The chain joins TRBV18 to TRBJ1-4; TRBD1 matches 10 bases. The CDR3 consists of 16 residues. The V gene's germline CDR1 is KGHSH and CDR2 LQKENI. After removal of 0 bases from V and 7 bases from J, the junction contained 5 bases not matched to a gene.

V usage is TRBV27 and J usage is TRBJ2-1; D perhaps matches TRBD2 (5 bases). The CDR3 consists of 13 residues. The V gene's germline CDR1 is MNHEY and CDR2 SMNVEV (reference sequence). V lost 3 bases, J lost 5 bases, and 8 bases lay in between. DNA for the CDR3: TGTGCCAGCAGTTTGCCGGGGAACAATGAGCAGTTCTTC. Residues: CASSLPGNNEQFF.

The chain links TRBV5-1 to TRBJ1-5; 7 bases map to TRBD1. The V segment lost 4 bases and the J segment 2 bases; nucleotides outside the gene matches: 6. This CDR3 has 15 residues. CDR1 SGHRS and CDR2 YFSETQ come from the germline V gene. CDR3 nucleotides: TGCGCCAGCAGCCCGACAGGGCTGGGCAATCAGCCCCAGCATTTT. It encodes CASSPTGLGNQPQHF. The whole variable domain, filled in from reference TRBV5-1 and TRBJ1-5, reads KAGVTQTPRYLIKTRGQQVTLSCSPISGHRSVSWYQQTPGQGLQFLFEYFSETQRNKGNFPGRFSGRQFSNSRSEMNVSTLELGDSALYLCASSPTGLGNQPQHFGDGTRLSIL.

The V gene is TRBV2, the J gene TRBJ2-1; 11 nucleotides agree with TRBD2. The V and J ends lost 7 bases and 2 bases, in that order; junction bases with no gene match: 4. CDR1 is SNHLY and CDR2 is FYNNEI in the germline V gene. The CDR3 spans 15 residues. For the CDR3, the DNA is TGTGCCAGCACATTTAGCGGGGGGGCCTACAATGAGCAGTTCTTC. It codes for CASTFSGGAYNEQFF.

Points on this clone: Additional DNA sequences in this sample encode the identical CDR3. The J gene is TRBJ1-6, the V gene TRBV9; D unresolved. V was trimmed by 0 bases and J by 0 bases, leaving 10 bases between them. The germline V gene encodes CDR1 SGDLS and CDR2 YYNGEE. This CDR3 is 17 amino acids long. CDR3 bases: TGTGCCAGCAGCGTAGAGGGAGAAAGCTCCTATAATTCACCCCTCCACTTT. As protein: CASSVEGESSYNSPLHF.

The V call is TRBV6-5, the J call TRBJ2-3; a possible D gene is TRBD1 (6 bases). CDR1 is MNHEY, CDR2 SVGAGI, per germline. The CDR3 consists of 15 residues. The V and J ends lost 0 bases and 9 bases respectively, with 16 bases between them. This chain's CDR3 is CASSYSIQGLRTQYF. DNA for the CDR3: TGTGCCAGCAGTTACTCGATTCAGGGGCTTCGGACGCAGTATTTT.

The chain carries TRBV6-5 and TRBJ2-7; 10 positions match TRBD2. V trimming: 8 bases; J trimming: 7 bases; junction bases outside the gene matches: 11. Germline V gene lookup returns CDR1 MNHEY and CDR2 SVGAGI. The CDR3 totals 14 residues. DNA for the CDR3: TGTGCCAGCCGCACAGCGGGAGGGCCAGAAGAGCAGTACTTC. Protein sequence: CASRTAGGPEEQYF.

This clone was counted once. The V and J genes are TRBV27 and TRBJ2-3, with 10 positions matching TRBD1. This CDR3 is 16 amino acids long. Germline CDR1 and CDR2: MNHEY and SMNVEV (reference sequence). The V segment lost 5 bases and the J segment 2 bases; nucleotides outside the gene matches: 7. Written as DNA, the CDR3 is TGTGCCAGCAGTCTCTTTGACAGGGGGCTCACAGATACGCAGTATTTT. Translated: CASSLFDRGLTDTQYF.

The CDR3 DNA sequence: TGTGCCAGTAAGGGACAGAACAACAATCAGCCCCAGCATTTT. Translated: CASKGQNNNQPQHF. V usage is TRBV6-5 and J usage is TRBJ1-5, with TRBD1 matching 7 bases. Trimming removed 9 bases from V and 3 bases from J; junction bases left unmatched: 8. There are 14 residues in the CDR3. The germline V gene encodes CDR1 MNHEY and CDR2 SVGAGI.

The CDR3 protein is CASSQAGGFYEQYF. The CDR3 DNA sequence: TGTGCCAGCAGCCAAGCAGGGGGCTTTTACGAGCAGTACTTC. This chain joins TRBV3-1 (or the pseudogene TRBV3-2) and TRBJ2-7, with 8 bases that match TRBD1. Germline values: CDR1 LGHDT, CDR2 YNNKEL (reference sequence). The CDR3 length is 14 residues. The V gene end was trimmed by 1 base and the J gene end by 4 bases; junction bases not matched to a gene: 3.

The chain links TRBV28 to TRBJ1-1; TRBD1 agrees at 7 bases. CDR3 length equals 17 residues. Germline CDR1 and CDR2: MDHEN and SYDVKM. With 1 base clipped from V and 1 base from J, the junction kept 9 bases outside the gene matches. The CDR3 here is CASSLLSYRGANTEAFF. Here the CDR3 DNA reads TGTGCCAGCAGTTTATTATCTTACAGGGGAGCGAACACTGAAGCTTTCTTT.

The rearrangement joins TRBV7-9 to TRBJ2-7; no clear D. The germline V gene encodes CDR1 SEHNR and CDR2 FQNEAQ (reference sequence). V lost 2 bases and J 4 bases, leaving 12 bases between the germline ends. CDR3 length equals 14 residues. CDR3 nucleotides: TGTGCCAGCAGCTTAATTGCGACAATATACGAGCAGTACTTC. This codes for CASSLIATIYEQYF.

The chain employs TRBV5-1 and TRBJ2-2; TRBD1 agrees at 9 bases. The CDR3 totals 17 residues. The V segment lost 3 bases and the J segment 3 bases; nucleotides outside the gene matches: 9. Looked up from germline, CDR1 is SGHRS and CDR2 is YFSETQ. The CDR3 loop reads CASSYPLTGGDTGELFF. The CDR3 DNA reads TGCGCCAGCAGCTACCCTCTTACAGGGGGCGACACCGGGGAGCTGTTTTTT.

This clone was detected a few times. The rearrangement links TRBV28 to TRBJ1-5, with TRBD1 as a possible D gene (6 bases). V was clipped by 3 bases and J by 2 bases, with 11 bases between them. The CDR3 extends over 15 amino acids. Germline-derived CDR1 and CDR2 are MDHEN and SYDVKM. CDR3 loop: CASSFRYRGNQPQHF. Written as DNA, the CDR3 is TGTGCCAGCAGTTTTAGGTACAGGGGCAATCAGCCCCAGCATTTT.

The rearrangement links TRBV19 to TRBJ1-2, with D possibly being TRBD1 (6 bases). The CDR3 has 17 amino acids. V dropped 4 bases and J dropped 1 base, with 19 bases sitting between them. Germline V gene lookup returns CDR1 LNHDA and CDR2 SQIVND (reference sequence). CDR3 coding DNA: TGTGCCAGTAGTACACGCTTACAGGGAGACCGTAACTATGGCTACACCTTC. Protein sequence: CASSTRLQGDRNYGYTF.